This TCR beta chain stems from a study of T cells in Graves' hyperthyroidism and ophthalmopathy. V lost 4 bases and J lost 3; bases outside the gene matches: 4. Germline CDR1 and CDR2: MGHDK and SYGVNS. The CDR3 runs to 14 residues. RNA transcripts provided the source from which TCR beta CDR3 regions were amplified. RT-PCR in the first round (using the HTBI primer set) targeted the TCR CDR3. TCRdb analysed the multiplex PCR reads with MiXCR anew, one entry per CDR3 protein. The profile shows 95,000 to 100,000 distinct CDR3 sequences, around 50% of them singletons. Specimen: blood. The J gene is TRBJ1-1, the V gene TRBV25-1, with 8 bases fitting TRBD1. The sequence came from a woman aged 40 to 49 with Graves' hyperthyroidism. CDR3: CASSAQDRDTEAFF. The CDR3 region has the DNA TGTGCCAGCAGTGCGCAGGACAGGGACACTGAAGCTTTCTTT. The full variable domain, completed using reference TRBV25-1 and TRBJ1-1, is EADIYQTPRYLVIGTGKKITLECSQTMGHDKMYWYQQDPGMELHLIHYSYGVNSTEKGDLSSESTVSRIRTEHFPLTLESARPSHTSQYLCASSAQDRDTEAFFGQGTRLTVV.